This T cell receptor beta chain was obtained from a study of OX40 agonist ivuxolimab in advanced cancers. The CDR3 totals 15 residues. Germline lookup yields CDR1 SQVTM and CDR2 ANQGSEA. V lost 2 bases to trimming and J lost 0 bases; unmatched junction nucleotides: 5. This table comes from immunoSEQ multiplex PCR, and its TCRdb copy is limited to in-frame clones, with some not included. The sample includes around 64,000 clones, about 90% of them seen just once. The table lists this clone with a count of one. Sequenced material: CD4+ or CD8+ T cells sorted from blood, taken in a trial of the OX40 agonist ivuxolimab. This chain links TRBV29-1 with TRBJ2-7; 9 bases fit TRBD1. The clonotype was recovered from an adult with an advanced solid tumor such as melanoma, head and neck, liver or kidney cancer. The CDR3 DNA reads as TGCAGCGTTGAAACCTGGGACAGGGACTCCTACGAGCAGTACTTC. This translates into CSVETWDRDSYEQYF.